Listed below are T cell receptor beta chains from one sample, sequenced in a study of technical replicates of blood from a handful of donors. Generated by immunoSEQ multiplex PCR, the TCRdb table keeps only in-frame clones and is missing some. The sample consists of about 94,000 clones, under 97% of them appearing once. The source material was T cells isolated from PBMCs. All receptors derive from a human donor in good health. The CDR3 runs from the conserved cysteine through the conserved F or W. Each record gives: clone size, V gene, D gene, J gene, CDR3 protein, CDR3 DNA. A D gene is named only where the DNA matches it firmly. Expanded clones are given a class, and other clones once, few, many or no size at all.

>NA|TRBV4-1|NA|TRBJ1-4
CASSQVQTTNEKLFF
TGCGCCAGCAGCCAGGTACAGACAACTAATGAAAAACTGTTTTTT
>NA|TRBV5-1|NA|TRBJ2-3
CASSSSQGGDTDTQYF
TGCGCCAGCAGCTCGAGTCAGGGGGGAGACACAGATACGCAGTATTTT
>NA|TRBV4-1|TRBD2|TRBJ2-1
CASSQVGLAAYNEQFF
TGCGCCAGCAGCCAAGTCGGGCTAGCGGCCTACAATGAGCAGTTCTTC
>NA|TRBV6-1|NA|TRBJ2-1
CASSERRGSYNEQFF
TGTGCCAGCAGTGAACGGCGGGGCTCCTACAATGAGCAGTTCTTC
>NA|TRBV9|NA|TRBJ2-3
CASSALYRADYTDTQYF
TGTGCCAGCAGCGCTCTTTACCGAGCAGACTACACAGATACGCAGTATTTT
>NA|TRBV6-5|TRBD1|TRBJ1-2
CASSYSTGSNYGYTF
TGTGCCAGCAGTTACTCGACAGGGTCTAACTATGGCTACACCTTC
>NA|TRBV7-8|TRBD2|TRBJ2-1
CASSTTAGGYNEQFF
TGTGCCAGCAGCACGACAGCGGGGGGGTACAATGAGCAGTTCTTC
>NA|TRBV6-1|NA|TRBJ1-2
CASQWGQGTYGYTF
TGTGCCAGCCAGTGGGGGCAGGGAACCTATGGCTACACCTTC
>NA|TRBV19|NA|TRBJ2-1
CASSIRAGKVDEQFF
TGTGCCAGTAGTATTCGGGCAGGGAAAGTTGATGAGCAGTTCTTC
>NA|TRBV28|NA|TRBJ1-2
CASSNTYREWYGYTF
TGTGCCAGCAGTAATACCTACAGGGAATGGTACGGCTACACCTTC
>NA|TRBV5-5|NA|TRBJ2-3
CASSLGGGYTDTQYF
TGTGCCAGCAGCTTGGGTGGAGGGTACACAGATACGCAGTATTTT
>NA|TRBV4-1|NA|TRBJ2-7
CASSPETEYPYEQYF
TGCGCCAGCAGCCCAGAGACGGAGTATCCCTACGAGCAGTACTTC
>NA|TRBV19|NA|TRBJ1-2
CASSGQQSNYGYTF
TGTGCCAGTAGTGGGCAACAGTCTAACTATGGCTACACCTTC
>NA|TRBV7-9|NA|TRBJ2-7
CASSSPITGVDPYEQYF
TGTGCCAGCAGCTCGCCAATAACGGGAGTAGATCCCTACGAGCAGTACTTC
>NA|TRBV27|NA|TRBJ2-1
CASSLNPLSGQFF
TGTGCCAGCAGTTTGAACCCACTCAGCGGGCAGTTCTTC
>NA|TRBV10-3|NA|TRBJ2-5
CAISAYTGEQTQYF
TGTGCCATCAGTGCCTACACGGGAGAACAGACCCAGTACTTC
>NA|TRBV6-6|TRBD1|TRBJ1-1
CASSPGGSNTEAFF
TGTGCCAGCTCCCCAGGGGGTTCGAACACTGAAGCTTTCTTT
>NA|TRBV19|NA|TRBJ1-1
CASSPYGGLRTEAFF
TGTGCCAGTAGTCCGTACGGGGGGCTACGCACTGAAGCTTTCTTT
>few|TRBV7-9|TRBD2|TRBJ2-1
CASRSGTSSYNEQFF
TGTGCCAGCAGATCCGGGACTAGCTCCTACAATGAGCAGTTCTTC
>NA|TRBV10-3|NA|TRBJ2-1
CAISELFLGAAPPLYNEQFF
TGTGCCATCAGTGAGTTGTTTCTGGGGGCTGCACCCCCCTTATACAATGAGCAGTTCTTC
>NA|TRBV27|NA|TRBJ2-3
CASSLSTFSTDTQYF
TGTGCCAGCAGTTTATCGACATTTAGCACAGATACGCAGTATTTT
>NA|TRBV28|TRBD2|TRBJ2-3
CASSLATSRETDTQYF
TGTGCCAGCAGTCTAGCGACTAGCAGAGAGACAGATACGCAGTATTTT
>NA|TRBV7-2|NA|TRBJ1-2
CASSLDRQSYTF
TGTGCCAGCAGCCTGGACAGACAAAGCTACACCTTC
>NA|TRBV10-1|TRBD2|TRBJ2-7
CASSPLGREGYYEQYF
TGCGCCAGCAGTCCATTAGGTCGGGAGGGATACTACGAGCAGTACTTC
>NA|TRBV27|NA|TRBJ2-1
CASSLLSTPIYNEQFF
TGTGCCAGCAGTTTATTATCTACCCCCATCTACAATGAGCAGTTCTTC
>NA|TRBV7-9|NA|TRBJ2-7
CASSPVQGYEQYF
TGTGCCAGCAGCCCGGTACAGGGCTACGAGCAGTACTTC
>NA|TRBV13|NA|TRBJ2-7
CASSLSGSHNEQYF
TGTGCCAGCAGCTTATCGGGGAGCCACAACGAGCAGTACTTC
>NA|TRBV28|TRBD1|TRBJ2-7
CASSPNRWDRDYEQYF
TGTGCCAGCAGCCCTAACCGTTGGGACAGAGACTACGAGCAGTACTTC
>NA|TRBV6-1|NA|TRBJ1-1
CASSEGDLRYTEAFF
TGTGCCAGCAGTGAGGGAGATCTCCGGTACACTGAAGCTTTCTTT
>NA|TRBV6-5|NA|TRBJ1-2
CASSREGQPNYGYTF
TGTGCCAGCAGTAGAGAGGGACAACCTAACTATGGCTACACCTTC
>NA|TRBV6-6|TRBD1|TRBJ2-7
CASSYTGTGGYEQYF
TGTGCCAGCAGTTATACCGGGACAGGGGGCTACGAGCAGTACTTC
>NA|TRBV7-9|NA|TRBJ1-2
CASSSAGEGYGYTF
TGTGCCAGCAGCTCTGCAGGGGAAGGGTATGGCTACACCTTC
>NA|TRBV28|NA|TRBJ1-2
CASRRGINYGYTF
TGTGCCAGCAGAAGGGGAATTAACTATGGCTACACCTTC
>NA|TRBV23-1|TRBD1|TRBJ1-3
CASSQSTDRGHRNTIYF
TGCGCCAGCAGTCAATCGACCGACAGGGGGCATAGAAACACCATATATTTT
>NA|TRBV18|NA|TRBJ2-2
CASSPPQGWDTGELFF
TGTGCCAGCTCACCACCCCAGGGTTGGGACACCGGGGAGCTGTTTTTT
>NA|TRBV7-9|TRBD2|TRBJ2-3
CASSPRTSGEGDTQYF
TGTGCCAGCAGCCCCCGGACTAGCGGGGAAGGAGATACGCAGTATTTT
>once|TRBV7-3|NA|TRBJ2-5
CASSFRTQETQYF
TGTGCCAGCAGCTTTCGCACTCAAGAGACCCAGTACTTC
>once|TRBV6-1|NA|TRBJ1-2
CASSELGRGSSGYTF
TGTGCCAGCAGTGAACTGGGCAGGGGAAGTAGTGGCTACACCTTC
>NA|TRBV18|TRBD1|TRBJ2-7
CASSPPMGQGNEQYF
TGTGCCAGCTCACCACCGATGGGACAGGGAAACGAGCAGTACTTC
>NA|TRBV28|TRBD2|TRBJ2-1
CASSFRLAGLRRSYNEQFF
TGTGCCAGCAGTTTCCGGCTAGCGGGATTAAGGAGGTCCTACAATGAGCAGTTCTTC
>NA|TRBV15|NA|TRBJ1-5
CATSPGASNQPQHF
TGTGCCACCAGCCCAGGGGCGAGCAATCAGCCCCAGCATTTT
>once|TRBV19|NA|TRBJ1-5
CASTFNSNQPQHF
TGTGCCAGTACCTTTAATAGCAATCAGCCCCAGCATTTT
>NA|TRBV10-3|NA|TRBJ2-7
CAIRAEYEQYF
TGTGCCATCAGGGCTGAATACGAGCAGTACTTC
>NA|TRBV27|NA|TRBJ1-6
CASSLSMKLSNHSPLHF
TGTGCCAGCAGTTTATCGATGAAACTTTCGAACCATTCACCCCTCCACTTT
>NA|TRBV28|NA|TRBJ2-7
CASSFTVSLAIIYEQYF
TGTGCCAGCAGTTTTACCGTCTCACTAGCAATTATCTACGAGCAGTACTTC
>NA|TRBV4-1|TRBD2|TRBJ2-1
CASSLWGRRGTINNEQFF
TGCGCCAGCAGTCTTTGGGGACGTCGCGGGACTATCAACAATGAGCAGTTCTTC
>NA|TRBV11-2|NA|TRBJ2-7
CASSEGSSNRIDYEQYF
TGTGCCAGCAGCGAAGGGAGTTCGAACAGAATAGACTACGAGCAGTACTTC
>once|TRBV27|NA|TRBJ1-5
CASRRQVDQPQHF
TGTGCCAGCAGAAGGCAGGTCGATCAGCCCCAGCATTTT
>NA|TRBV6-5|NA|TRBJ2-5
CASSPGSEQYF
TGTGCCAGCAGCCCGGGGTCCGAACAGTACTTC
>NA|TRBV25-1|NA|TRBJ2-2
CASSEWETASTGELFF
TGTGCCAGCAGTGAATGGGAGACGGCGAGCACCGGGGAGCTGTTTTTT
>NA|TRBV5-1|TRBD1|TRBJ2-5
CASSLNGVQQGYQETQYF
TGCGCCAGCAGCTTGAACGGGGTACAACAGGGGTACCAAGAGACCCAGTACTTC
>NA|TRBV6-1|TRBD1|TRBJ2-7
CASGQATAYEQYF
TGTGCCAGTGGACAGGCGACGGCCTACGAGCAGTACTTC
>NA|TRBV11-3|TRBD2|TRBJ2-1
CASSSGGRETDEQFF
TGTGCCAGCAGTTCGGGGGGGCGGGAGACCGATGAGCAGTTCTTC
>NA|TRBV19|NA|TRBJ1-1
CASSMAGGTEAFF
TGTGCCAGTAGTATGGCGGGGGGCACTGAAGCTTTCTTT
>NA|TRBV20-1|NA|TRBJ1-2
CSAPRPGGYTF
TGCAGTGCGCCAAGACCAGGGGGCTACACCTTC
>NA|TRBV18|TRBD1|TRBJ1-2
CASSPTGADYGYTF
TGTGCCAGCTCACCGACAGGGGCCGACTATGGCTACACCTTC
>NA|TRBV28|TRBD1|TRBJ1-2
CASRTGTGGYGYTF
TGTGCCAGCAGGACAGGGACAGGGGGCTATGGCTACACCTTC
>once|TRBV7-9|NA|TRBJ2-1
CASSLASPEQFF
TGTGCCAGCAGCTTAGCTTCCCCGGAGCAGTTCTTC
>once|TRBV10-1|TRBD1|TRBJ1-4
CASSVATGDEKLFF
TGCGCCAGCAGTGTCGCGACAGGGGACGAAAAACTGTTTTTT